This is a list of T cell receptor beta chains from one sample in a study of cytomegalovirus exposure and HLA in healthy donors. The method was immunoSEQ multiplex PCR; TCRdb's version includes in-frame clones alone and lacks a portion of them. The sample holds around 130,000 clones, roughly 77% seen once. Source material: PBMCs. These receptors came from a woman under 40 in good health and CMV-seronegative. CDR3s include the opening cysteine and the closing phenylalanine or tryptophan. A D gene is named only where the DNA matches it firmly. Expanded clones are given a class, and other clones once, few, many or no size at all.

clone_size	d_call	v_call	j_call	cdr3_aa	cdr3_nt
NA	NA	TRBV5-4	TRBJ1-1	CASSLDGEVFRNTEAFF	TGTGCCAGCAGCTTGGACGGGGAAGTGTTTCGGAACACTGAAGCTTTCTTT
NA	TRBD1	TRBV5-5	TRBJ1-2	CASSHQGADGYTF	TGTGCCAGCAGCCACCAGGGGGCGGATGGCTACACCTTC
NA	NA	TRBV5-1	TRBJ2-3	CASSSRGRADTQYF	TGCGCCAGCAGCTCGCGGGGGCGCGCAGATACGCAGTATTTT
NA	NA	TRBV7-7	TRBJ2-2	CASSASSGGANTGELFF	TGTGCTAGCAGCGCGTCGTCTGGGGGCGCGAACACCGGGGAGCTGTTTTTT
NA	TRBD2	TRBV6-5	TRBJ2-3	CASSSPSGRGTDTQYF	TGTGCCAGCAGTTCCCCGAGCGGGAGGGGCACAGATACGCAGTATTTT
NA	NA	TRBV10-3	TRBJ1-2	CAISDMEGFGGYTF	TGTGCCATCAGTGACATGGAGGGCTTCGGTGGCTACACCTTC
few	NA	TRBV10-3	TRBJ2-5	CAISESGGSETQYF	TGTGCCATCAGTGAGTCGGGGGGATCGGAGACCCAGTACTTC
few	TRBD1	TRBV14	TRBJ2-2	CASSRRTGGDTGELFF	TGTGCCAGCAGCCGAAGGACAGGGGGGGACACCGGGGAGCTGTTTTTT
few	NA	TRBV5-8	TRBJ1-5	CASNTGWSNQPQHF	TGTGCCAGCAATACGGGGTGGAGCAATCAGCCCCAGCATTTT
NA	TRBD1	TRBV4-2	TRBJ2-7	CASSQEQGARTYEQYF	TGTGCCAGCAGCCAGGAACAGGGGGCGAGGACCTACGAGCAGTACTTC
once	TRBD1	TRBV2	TRBJ2-7	CASKGQVSYEQYF	TGTGCCAGCAAGGGACAGGTTTCCTACGAGCAGTACTTC
NA	NA	TRBV28	TRBJ2-7	CASSSYYEQYF	TGTGCCAGCAGTTCCTACTACGAGCAGTACTTC
NA	TRBD2	TRBV5-1	TRBJ2-7	CASSPRDYSYEQYF	TGCGCCAGCTCTCCGCGGGACTACTCCTACGAGCAGTACTTC
NA	TRBD1	TRBV6-1	TRBJ2-1	CASRKQGANEQFF	TGTGCCAGCAGGAAACAGGGGGCGAATGAGCAGTTCTTC
once	TRBD2	TRBV7-3	TRBJ2-3	CASSFERGGSTQYF	TGTGCCAGCAGCTTTGAGCGGGGGGGCTCTACGCAGTATTTT
NA	TRBD1	TRBV2	TRBJ1-5	CASRYLQGAGQPQHF	TGTGCCAGCAGATACCTACAGGGGGCTGGTCAGCCCCAGCATTTT
NA	TRBD2	TRBV29-1	TRBJ2-5	CSVGAAGGYQETQYF	TGCAGCGTTGGGGCAGCGGGGGGGTACCAAGAGACCCAGTACTTC
NA	TRBD2	TRBV30	TRBJ2-7	CAWGSGGSGYEQYF	TGTGCCTGGGGATCGGGGGGAAGTGGGTACGAGCAGTACTTC
NA	TRBD2	TRBV7-8	TRBJ2-1	CASSAPVAGAGNEQFF	TGTGCCAGCAGCGCTCCCGTAGCGGGAGCGGGCAATGAGCAGTTCTTC
once	TRBD1	TRBV5-5	TRBJ2-1	CASSFWMLIGTEFNEQFF	TGTGCCAGCAGCTTTTGGATGCTGATCGGGACAGAGTTCAATGAGCAGTTCTTC
NA	TRBD1	TRBV7-6	TRBJ2-3	CASSPGQAYTDTQYF	TGTGCCAGCAGCCCGGGACAGGCGTACACAGATACGCAGTATTTT
NA	NA	TRBV27	TRBJ1-5	CASSYRQNNQPQHF	TGTGCCAGCAGTTACCGACAGAACAATCAGCCCCAGCATTTT
NA	NA	TRBV7-9	TRBJ1-6	CASSPWVAGLNSPLHF	TGTGCCAGCAGCCCCTGGGTCGCAGGGCTAAATTCACCCCTCCACTTT
once	NA	TRBV4-2	TRBJ1-4	CASSREATRGGEKLFF	TGTGCCAGCAGCCGTGAAGCTACCCGGGGAGGTGAAAAACTGTTTTTT
NA	TRBD2	TRBV5-1	TRBJ2-1	CASRPAGGDEQFF	TGCGCCAGCAGGCCGGCGGGAGGTGATGAGCAGTTCTTC
NA	TRBD1	TRBV29-1	TRBJ1-1	CSVGSGQDREAFF	TGCAGCGTTGGTTCGGGACAGGATCGTGAAGCTTTCTTT
NA	TRBD2	TRBV5-1	TRBJ2-2	CASSLAGAPGELFF	TGCGCCAGCAGTTTAGCGGGAGCTCCCGGGGAGCTGTTTTTT
NA	NA	TRBV2	TRBJ1-4	CASSPGGGEKLFF	TGTGCCAGCAGTCCGGGGGGGGGCGAAAAACTGTTTTTT
NA	TRBD2	TRBV6-6	TRBJ2-7	CASSTAGGLYEQYF	TGTGCCAGCAGCACAGCGGGAGGCCTCTACGAGCAGTACTTC
NA	TRBD1	TRBV13	TRBJ2-7	CASSQGQGAYEQYF	TGTGCCAGCAGCCAAGGACAGGGTGCGTACGAGCAGTACTTC
NA	NA	TRBV11-2	TRBJ1-4	CASSLGGQNNEKLFF	TGTGCCAGCAGTTTAGGGGGGCAGAATAATGAAAAACTGTTTTTT
NA	TRBD2	TRBV5-4	TRBJ2-1	CASSLGLAGVSYNEQFF	TGTGCCAGCAGCCTCGGACTAGCGGGAGTCTCCTACAATGAGCAGTTCTTC
few	NA	TRBV6-1	TRBJ2-5	CASRELAVVGTQYF	TGTGCCAGCAGGGAATTAGCGGTGGTGGGGACCCAGTACTTC
NA	TRBD1	TRBV28	TRBJ1-4	CASSLLGTDEKLFF	TGTGCCAGCAGTTTATTAGGGACAGATGAAAAACTGTTTTTT
NA	NA	TRBV19	TRBJ1-2	CASSSPLRDGYTF	TGTGCCAGTAGTAGCCCACTTCGGGATGGCTACACCTTC
NA	NA	TRBV28	TRBJ2-1	CASRTGSYNEQFF	TGTGCCAGCAGGACAGGTTCCTACAATGAGCAGTTCTTC
few	TRBD2	TRBV30	TRBJ2-7	CAWSGAGGAYEQYF	TGTGCCTGGAGTGGGGCGGGAGGGGCCTACGAGCAGTACTTC
few	NA	TRBV6-1	TRBJ1-2	CASSEGLYGYTF	TGTGCCAGCAGTGAAGGGCTTTATGGCTACACCTTC
NA	TRBD2	TRBV30	TRBJ2-2	CAWSVRLAGAGELFF	TGTGCCTGGAGTGTACGGCTAGCGGGGGCCGGGGAGCTGTTTTTT
NA	TRBD2	TRBV7-6	TRBJ2-1	CASSRREGSGRDNEQFF	TGTGCCAGCAGCCGGCGGGAGGGTAGCGGGAGGGACAATGAGCAGTTCTTC
NA	TRBD1	TRBV5-1	TRBJ1-2	CASSFDGQAYTF	TGCGCCAGCAGCTTCGACGGACAGGCATACACCTTC
NA	TRBD1	TRBV10-3	TRBJ2-2	CAIRKQGSESTGELFF	TGTGCCATCAGAAAACAGGGGAGCGAGTCCACCGGGGAGCTGTTTTTT
once	NA	TRBV7-9	TRBJ2-5	CASNGQGGQETQYF	TGTGCCAGCAACGGGCAGGGGGGACAAGAGACCCAGTACTTC
NA	NA	TRBV6-5	TRBJ1-6	CASSYSTGLRGSPLHF	TGTGCCAGCAGTTACTCGACGGGTCTTAGGGGGTCACCCCTCCACTTT
NA	NA	TRBV4-1	TRBJ2-5	CASSQSPTRSGSQYF	TGCGCCAGCAGCCAATCCCCCACGCGGTCGGGTTCTCAGTACTTC
NA	NA	TRBV9	TRBJ1-5	CASSERYGAENTLNQPQHF	TGTGCCAGCAGTGAGCGATATGGGGCAGAGAACACCCTCAATCAGCCCCAGCATTTT
once	NA	TRBV2	TRBJ2-7	CASTLTESYEQYF	TGTGCCAGCACCCTGACAGAGTCCTACGAGCAGTACTTC
few	NA	TRBV30	TRBJ1-5	CAWSVSGSYQPQHF	TGTGCCTGGAGTGTATCGGGGAGTTATCAGCCCCAGCATTTT
NA	TRBD1	TRBV2	TRBJ1-4	CASRTQGGDEKLFF	TGTGCCAGCAGGACTCAGGGGGGAGATGAAAAACTGTTTTTT
NA	TRBD1	TRBV11-3	TRBJ1-6	CASSSSWDRGSYNSPLHF	TGTGCCAGCAGCAGCAGTTGGGACAGGGGCTCCTATAATTCACCCCTCCACTTT
few	TRBD1	TRBV28	TRBJ1-2	CASRPTNRGGYTF	TGTGCCAGCAGGCCAACAAACAGGGGTGGCTACACCTTC
few	NA	TRBV19	TRBJ1-5	CASSGLPLVNQPQHF	TGTGCCAGTAGCGGACTCCCCCTAGTCAATCAGCCCCAGCATTTT
NA	NA	TRBV28	TRBJ1-1	CASSLASLSTEAFF	TGTGCCAGCAGTTTAGCTAGTTTAAGCACTGAAGCTTTCTTT
once	TRBD1	TRBV7-3	TRBJ2-7	CASSLAAETGNSEQYF	TGTGCCAGCAGCTTAGCAGCCGAGACAGGGAATTCCGAGCAGTACTTC